This TCR beta chain comes out of a study of T cell responses to AZD1222 COVID-19 vaccine. Overall study context: Analysis merged second doses at about 4 or about 12 weeks.

A note on this clone: Its antigen is unknown.

The assay was immunoSEQ multiplex PCR, and TCRdb's table has in-frame clones only and misses some. In the table there are about 110,000 clones, more than 70% of which are singletons. General observations from the study: Regions left unmutated in variants are reportedly the target of nearly half of spike-specific TCRs.

The CDR3 has 19 amino acids. Germline loops: CDR1 SGHVS, CDR2 FNYEAQ. V dropped 5 bases and J dropped 4; count of bases not matched to a gene: 20. This sequence joins TRBV7-6 and TRBJ1-1; 9 positions agree with TRBD1. This clonotype was obtained from an adult in good health. The source material was peripheral blood, sampled on day 0 of AZD1222 vaccination. CDR3: CASSPRPGQGMWVVTEAFF. As DNA, the CDR3 is TGTGCCAGCAGCCCCAGGCCGGGACAGGGTATGTGGGTGGTCACTGAAGCTTTCTTT. Using reference TRBV7-6 and TRBJ1-1 for the parts outside the CDR3, the full variable domain is GAGVSQSPRYKVTKRGQDVALRCDPISGHVSLYWYRQALGQGPEFLTYFNYEAQQDKSGLPNDRFSAERPEGSISTLTIQRTEQRDSAMYRCASSPRPGQGMWVVTEAFFGQGTRLTVV.